The clone carrying this TCR beta chain was seen many times. Sequencing was performed with immunoSEQ multiplex PCR; in TCRdb, only in-frame clones are kept and a portion is missing. The sample lists nearly 1,000,000 clones; approximately 80% were seen once. CDR1 and CDR2 (germline): SQVTM, ANQGSEA. V lost 7 bases and J lost 3, with 10 bases in between. This CDR3 has 11 residues. The entry originates in a study of shared clonotypes between healthy human individuals. Material: memory CD4+ T cells sorted from blood. Subset of the sample: CD45RA-negative fraction. This receptor was taken from a man between 18 and 29 years old in good health. The rearrangement links TRBV29-1 to TRBJ2-7; D assignment may be TRBD1 or TRBD2 (5 bases each). The CDR3 region has the DNA TGCAGCGCCCGTGGGGGCTACGAGCAGTACTTC. It is translated as CSARGGYEQYF.